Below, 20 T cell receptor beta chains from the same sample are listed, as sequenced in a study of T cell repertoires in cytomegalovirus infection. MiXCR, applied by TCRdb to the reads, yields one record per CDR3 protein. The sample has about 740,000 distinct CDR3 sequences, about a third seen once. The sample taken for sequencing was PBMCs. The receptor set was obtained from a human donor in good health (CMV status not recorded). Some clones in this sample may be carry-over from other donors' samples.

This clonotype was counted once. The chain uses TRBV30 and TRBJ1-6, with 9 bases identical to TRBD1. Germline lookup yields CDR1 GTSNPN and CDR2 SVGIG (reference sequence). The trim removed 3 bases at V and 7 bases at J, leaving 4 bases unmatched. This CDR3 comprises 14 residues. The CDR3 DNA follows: TGTGCCTGGAGCCGGGACAGGGTGAATTCACCCCTCCACTTT. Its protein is CAWSRDRVNSPLHF.

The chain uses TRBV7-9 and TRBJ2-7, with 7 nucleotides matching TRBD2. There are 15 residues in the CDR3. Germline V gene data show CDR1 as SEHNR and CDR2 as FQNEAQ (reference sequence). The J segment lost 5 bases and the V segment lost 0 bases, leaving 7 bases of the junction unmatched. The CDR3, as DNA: TGTGCCAGCAGCTTAGCGGGAGGGCCTATCGACGAGCAGTACTTC. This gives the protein CASSLAGGPIDEQYF.

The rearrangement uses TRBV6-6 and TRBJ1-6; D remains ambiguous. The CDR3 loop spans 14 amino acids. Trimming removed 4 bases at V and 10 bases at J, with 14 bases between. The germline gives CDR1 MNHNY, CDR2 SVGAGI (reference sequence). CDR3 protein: CASSLIGYVSPLHF. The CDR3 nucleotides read TGTGCCAGCAGTTTAATTGGCTACGTGTCACCCCTCCACTTT.

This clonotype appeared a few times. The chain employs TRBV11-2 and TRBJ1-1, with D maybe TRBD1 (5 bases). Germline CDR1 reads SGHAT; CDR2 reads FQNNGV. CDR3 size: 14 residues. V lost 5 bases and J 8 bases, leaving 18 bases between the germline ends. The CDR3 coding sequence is TGTGCCAGCAGCCGCGGGGCGAGAAGATGGGAAGCTTTCTTT. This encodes CASSRGARRWEAFF.

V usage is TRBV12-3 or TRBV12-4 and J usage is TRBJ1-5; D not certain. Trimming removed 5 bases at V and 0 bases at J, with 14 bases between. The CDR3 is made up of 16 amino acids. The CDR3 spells CASSPPAAASNQPQHF. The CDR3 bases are TGTGCCAGCAGTCCCCCCGCGGCAGCTAGCAATCAGCCCCAGCATTTT.

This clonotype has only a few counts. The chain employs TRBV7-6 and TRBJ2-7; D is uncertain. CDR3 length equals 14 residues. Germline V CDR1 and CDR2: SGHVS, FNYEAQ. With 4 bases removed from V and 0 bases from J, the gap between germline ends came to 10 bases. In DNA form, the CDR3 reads TGTGCCAGCAGCTACCGGGCACGCTCCTACGAGCAGTACTTC. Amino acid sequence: CASSYRARSYEQYF.

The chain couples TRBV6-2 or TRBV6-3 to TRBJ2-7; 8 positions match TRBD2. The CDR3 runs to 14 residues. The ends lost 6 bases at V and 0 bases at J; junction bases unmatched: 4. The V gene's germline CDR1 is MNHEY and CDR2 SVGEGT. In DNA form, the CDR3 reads TGTGCCAGCAGGGCTAGCGGGTTCTCCTACGAGCAGTACTTC. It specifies CASRASGFSYEQYF.

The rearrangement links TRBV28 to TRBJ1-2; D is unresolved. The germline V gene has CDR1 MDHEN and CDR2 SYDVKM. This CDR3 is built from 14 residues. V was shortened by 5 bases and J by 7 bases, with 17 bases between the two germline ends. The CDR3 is CASSPDQRESGYTF. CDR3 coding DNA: TGTGCCAGCAGTCCGGACCAAAGGGAAAGTGGCTACACCTTC.

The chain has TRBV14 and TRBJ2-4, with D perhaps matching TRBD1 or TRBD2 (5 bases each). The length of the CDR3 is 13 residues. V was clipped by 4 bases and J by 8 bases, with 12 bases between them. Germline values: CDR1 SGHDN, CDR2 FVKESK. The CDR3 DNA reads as TGTGCCAGCAGCCCCGCCGGGACCTACATTCAGTACTTC. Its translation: CASSPAGTYIQYF. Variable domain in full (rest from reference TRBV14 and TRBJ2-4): EAGVTQFPSHSVIEKGQTVTLRCDPISGHDNLYWYRRVMGKEIKFLLHFVKESKQDESGMPNNRFLAERTGGTYSTLKVQPAELEDSGVYFCASSPAGTYIQYFGAGTRLSVL.

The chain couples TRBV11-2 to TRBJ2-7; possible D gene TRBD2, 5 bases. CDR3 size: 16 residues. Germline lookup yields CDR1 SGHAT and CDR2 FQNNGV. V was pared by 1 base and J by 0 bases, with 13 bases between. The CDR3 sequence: CASSLVAGYGSYEQYF. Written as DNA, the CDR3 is TGTGCCAGCAGCTTAGTGGCGGGTTACGGCTCCTACGAGCAGTACTTC.

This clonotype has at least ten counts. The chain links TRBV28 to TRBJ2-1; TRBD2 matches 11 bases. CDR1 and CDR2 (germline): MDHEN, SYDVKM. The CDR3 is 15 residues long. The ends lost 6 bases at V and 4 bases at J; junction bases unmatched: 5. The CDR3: CASSLGTSGYNEQFF. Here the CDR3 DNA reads TGTGCCAGCAGCTTAGGGACTAGCGGTTACAATGAGCAGTTCTTC.

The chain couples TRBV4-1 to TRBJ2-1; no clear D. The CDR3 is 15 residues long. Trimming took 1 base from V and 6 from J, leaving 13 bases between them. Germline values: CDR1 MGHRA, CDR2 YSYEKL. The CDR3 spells CASSQGYFIANEQFF. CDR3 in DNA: TGCGCCAGCAGCCAAGGCTATTTCATCGCCAATGAGCAGTTCTTC.

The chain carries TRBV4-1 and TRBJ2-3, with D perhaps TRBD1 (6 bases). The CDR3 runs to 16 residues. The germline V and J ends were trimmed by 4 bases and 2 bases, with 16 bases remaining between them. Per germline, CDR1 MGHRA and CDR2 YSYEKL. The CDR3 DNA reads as TGCGCCAGCAGCCGGACAGCTAGCAGAACCACAGATACGCAGTATTTT. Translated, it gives CASSRTASRTTDTQYF.

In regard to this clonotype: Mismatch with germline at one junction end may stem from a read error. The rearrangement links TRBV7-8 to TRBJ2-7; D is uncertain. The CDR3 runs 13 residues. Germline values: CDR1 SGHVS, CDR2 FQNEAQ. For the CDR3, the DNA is TGTTCCAGCAGCTTGAGAACTCAGTACGAGCAGTACTTC. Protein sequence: CSSSLRTQYEQYF.

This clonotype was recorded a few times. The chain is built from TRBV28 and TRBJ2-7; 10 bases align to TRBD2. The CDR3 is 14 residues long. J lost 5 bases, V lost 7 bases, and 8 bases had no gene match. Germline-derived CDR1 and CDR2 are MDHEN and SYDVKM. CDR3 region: CASMSSGRVHEQYF. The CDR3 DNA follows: TGTGCCAGCATGTCTAGCGGGAGAGTCCACGAGCAGTACTTC.

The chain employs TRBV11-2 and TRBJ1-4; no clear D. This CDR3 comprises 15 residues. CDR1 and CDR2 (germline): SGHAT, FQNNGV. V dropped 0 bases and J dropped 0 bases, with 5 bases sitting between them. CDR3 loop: CASSLDPSTNEKLFF. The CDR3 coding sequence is TGTGCCAGCAGCTTAGATCCGTCAACTAATGAAAAACTGTTTTTT.

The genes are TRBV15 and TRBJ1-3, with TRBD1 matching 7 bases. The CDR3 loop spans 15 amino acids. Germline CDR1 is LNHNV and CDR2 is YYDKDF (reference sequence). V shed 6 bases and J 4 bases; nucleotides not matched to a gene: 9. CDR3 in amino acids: CATRHDRAPGNTIYF. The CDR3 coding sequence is TGTGCCACCAGGCACGACAGGGCTCCCGGAAACACCATATATTTT.

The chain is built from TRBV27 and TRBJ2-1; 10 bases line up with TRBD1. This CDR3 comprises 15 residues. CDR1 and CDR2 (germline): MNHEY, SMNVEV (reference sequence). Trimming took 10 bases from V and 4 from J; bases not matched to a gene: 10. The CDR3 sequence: CATALDRGMYNEQFF. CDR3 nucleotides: TGTGCCACCGCCCTGGACAGGGGGATGTACAATGAGCAGTTCTTC.

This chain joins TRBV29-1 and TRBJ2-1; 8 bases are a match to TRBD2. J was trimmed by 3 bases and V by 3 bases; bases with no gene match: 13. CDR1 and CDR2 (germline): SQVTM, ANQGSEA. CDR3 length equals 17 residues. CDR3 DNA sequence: TGCAGCGTTGAGTTCACCCCCAGCGGGGGCAACTACAATGAGCAGTTCTTC. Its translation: CSVEFTPSGGNYNEQFF.

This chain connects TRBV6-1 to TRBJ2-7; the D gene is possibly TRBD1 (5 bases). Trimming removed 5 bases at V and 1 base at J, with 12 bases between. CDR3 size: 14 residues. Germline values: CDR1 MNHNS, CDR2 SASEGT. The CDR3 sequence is CASSWQTESYEQYF. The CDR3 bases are TGTGCCAGCAGTTGGCAGACAGAGTCCTACGAGCAGTACTTC.